This T cell receptor beta chain was sequenced for a study of PD-1 blockade in classical Hodgkin lymphoma. As concerns this clone: Its antigen is not identified.

The CDR3 runs 12 residues. Looked up from germline, CDR1 is SNHLY and CDR2 is FYNNEI. Trimming removed 2 bases from V and 6 bases from J, with 8 bases in between. Study findings and constraints: Similar baseline diversity was found in complete responders and newly diagnosed patients. By cycle point C4D1, TCR diversity had risen significantly in CD4+ cells (but not CD8+ cells). Relapsed/refractory patients reportedly had the lowest baseline TCR diversity, below newly diagnosed patients, who were below healthy donors.

Here immunoSEQ multiplex PCR was the method, and the copy in TCRdb shows in-frame clones only, minus some. The repertoire has fewer than 90,000 clones, 89% of them found once; the top ten carry 22%. Every patient experienced relapse after autologous stem cell transplantation, and brentuximab vedotin exposure varied. The best responses consisted of complete response, partial response or progressive disease. The receptor comes from a human donor with classical Hodgkin lymphoma. Sequencing was performed on peripheral blood mononuclear cells (PBMCs), taken at baseline. The gene calls are TRBV2 and TRBJ2-7, with D perhaps matching TRBD1 (6 bases). The CDR3: CASSERGGEQYF. The CDR3 DNA reads TGTGCCAGCAGTGAACGAGGGGGCGAGCAGTACTTC.